The present TCR beta chain was sequenced within a study of blood T cell repertoires in COVID-19. The assay was immunoSEQ multiplex PCR, and TCRdb's table has in-frame clones only and misses some. The repertoire holds 85,000 to 120,000 clones, with about 85% as singletons. There are a few counts of this clone. The trim removed 0 bases at V and 9 bases at J, leaving 7 bases unmatched. CDR1 and CDR2 from the germline V gene are MGHRA and YSYEKL. This CDR3 has 15 residues. This receptor was obtained from a woman between 45 and 65 years old with COVID-19, enrolled during active disease. The sample was peripheral blood. This chain connects TRBV4-1 to TRBJ2-1; 8 bases agree with TRBD2. The DNA of the CDR3 is TGCGCCAGCAGCCAAGATCCGGGGGGGCGGGGTGAGCAGTTCTTC. Translating gives CASSQDPGGRGEQFF.